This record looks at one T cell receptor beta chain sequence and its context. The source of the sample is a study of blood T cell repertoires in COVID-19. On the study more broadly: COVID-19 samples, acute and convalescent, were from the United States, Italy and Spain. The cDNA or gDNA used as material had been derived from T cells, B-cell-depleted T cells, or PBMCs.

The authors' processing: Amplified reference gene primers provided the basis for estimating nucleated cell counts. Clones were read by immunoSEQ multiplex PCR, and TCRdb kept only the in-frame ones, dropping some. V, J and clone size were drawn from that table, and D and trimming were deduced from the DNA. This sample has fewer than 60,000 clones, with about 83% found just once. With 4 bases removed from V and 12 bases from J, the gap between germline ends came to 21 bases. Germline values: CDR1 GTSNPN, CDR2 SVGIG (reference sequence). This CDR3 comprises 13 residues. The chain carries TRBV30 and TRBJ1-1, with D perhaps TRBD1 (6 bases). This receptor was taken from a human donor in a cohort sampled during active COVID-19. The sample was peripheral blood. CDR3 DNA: TGTGCCTGGACTGCACAGACCGGGACACAAACTTTCTTT. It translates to CAWTAQTGTQTFF.